Below, 24 T cell receptor beta chains from the same sample are listed, as sequenced in a study of T cells in Graves' hyperthyroidism and ophthalmopathy. TCR beta CDR3 regions were amplified from RNA. Using the HTBI primer set, a first-round RT-PCR was run on the TCR CDR3. TCRdb recomputed calls from the multiplex PCR reads with MiXCR, one row per CDR3 protein. This sample yields approximately 400,000 distinct CDR3 sequences, of which around a sixth are seen a single time; 28% belongs to the top ten. The specimen sequenced was blood. The receptors originated from a woman between 18 and 29 years old with Graves' hyperthyroidism that later progressed to Graves' ophthalmopathy.

The gene calls are TRBV7-3 and TRBJ2-1; no firm D call. CDR3 length: 14 residues. V was cut by 5 bases and J by 5 bases, with 13 bases left in between. In germline, CDR1 is SGHTA, CDR2 FQGTGA. CDR3 protein: CASSLGLMHNEQFF. The CDR3 bases are TGTGCCAGCAGCCTAGGTTTAATGCACAATGAGCAGTTCTTC.

There are many counts of this clonotype. In nucleotides, the CDR3 is TGCGCCAGCAGCTTGGGCGGAGGAGGGATTTCACCCCTCCACTTT. It translates to CASSLGGGGISPLHF. V gene TRBV5-1 combines with J gene TRBJ1-6, with no clear D. This CDR3 spans 15 amino acids. With 0 bases removed from V and 9 bases from J, the gap between germline ends came to 13 bases. Germline V gives CDR1 SGHRS, CDR2 YFSETQ.

This clonotype was seen many times. The chain links TRBV12-3 or TRBV12-4 to TRBJ2-7; the D gene is possibly TRBD2 (6 bases). The length of the CDR3 is 12 residues. Between the trimmed V and J ends, which lost 4 bases and 8 bases, there was a span of 12 bases. The CDR3 region has the DNA TGTGCCAGCAGTTATTCGGCGGGACAGCAGTACTTC. Translating gives CASSYSAGQQYF.

Here the CDR3 DNA reads TGTGCCAGCAGTTTGGCGTGGGGTTCCTACGAGCAGTACTTC. This gives the protein CASSLAWGSYEQYF. The gene calls are TRBV27 and TRBJ2-7; D not certain. The CDR3 consists of 14 residues. Trimming pared 3 bases from V and 1 base from J, leaving 10 bases between. The germline gives CDR1 MNHEY, CDR2 SMNVEV (reference sequence).

This clonotype occurred a few times. The rearrangement joins TRBV27 to TRBJ2-7; no reliable D call. The germline V gene has CDR1 MNHEY and CDR2 SMNVEV (reference sequence). V lost 6 bases to trimming and J lost 3 bases, with 12 bases between them. The CDR3 extends over 13 amino acids. The CDR3 loop is CASSLQRNYEQYF. CDR3 in DNA: TGTGCCAGCAGCCTACAGAGAAACTACGAGCAGTACTTC.

The sample holds many counts of this clonotype. The chain has TRBV15 and TRBJ2-7, with 13 bases matching TRBD2. Per the germline V gene, CDR1 is LNHNV and CDR2 is YYDKDF (reference sequence). Trimming cost V 0 bases and J 6 bases; bases outside gene matches: 2. The CDR3 sequence is 15 residues long. The CDR3 loop is CATSRDTSGRAEQYF. CDR3 coding DNA: TGTGCCACCAGCAGAGATACTAGCGGGAGGGCCGAGCAGTACTTC.

This clonotype came up many times. The genes are TRBV18 and TRBJ2-2; possible D gene TRBD2, 5 bases. V lost 4 bases, J lost 4 bases, and 13 bases lay in between. The CDR3 runs 15 residues. The germline V gene encodes CDR1 KGHSH and CDR2 LQKENI. CDR3 nucleotides: TGTGCCAGCTCACGGACGACTATCGTCACCGGGGAGCTGTTTTTT. Protein product: CASSRTTIVTGELFF.

The sample holds a few counts of this clonotype. V and J are TRBV4-3 and TRBJ1-4, with D possibly TRBD1 on 5 matching bases. V lost 0 bases to trimming and J lost 7 bases, with 21 bases between them. From germline, CDR1 is LGHNA and CDR2 YSLEER. The CDR3 extends over 18 amino acids. For the CDR3, the DNA is TGCGCCAGCAGCCAAGATAGTCTTTCCGGGGCGGGCACTGAAAAACTGTTTTTT. This encodes CASSQDSLSGAGTEKLFF.

Concerning this clonotype itself: A read error may be the cause here, since a much bigger clone is one base away. The chain uses TRBV28 and TRBJ1-5; D perhaps matches TRBD1 (6 bases). Germline assignment: CDR1 MDHEN and CDR2 SYDVKM. Trimming took 7 bases from V and 6 from J, leaving 22 bases between them. This CDR3 is 16 amino acids long. The CDR3 nucleotides read TGTGCCAGCACCCAGGCGGGCAGGGGACCTATTCAGCCCCAGCATTTT. Translating it yields CASTQAGRGPIQPQHF.

Ten or more counts support this clonotype. The chain has TRBV5-1 and TRBJ2-3; 8 bases map to TRBD1. V was pared by 4 bases and J by 6 bases, with 7 bases of the junction left unmatched. Germline V gives CDR1 SGHRS, CDR2 YFSETQ. This CDR3 spans 14 amino acids. CDR3 sequence reads: CASSPWTGTDTQYF. CDR3 DNA: TGCGCCAGCAGCCCCTGGACAGGGACTGATACGCAGTATTTT.

The chain links TRBV2 to TRBJ2-1; TRBD2 matches 14 bases. Germline lookup yields CDR1 SNHLY and CDR2 FYNNEI. The CDR3 is 15 amino acids. Germline trimming cut 7 bases from V and 8 bases from J; bases unmatched to any gene: 7. The CDR3 nucleotides are TGTGCCAGCATCCCCGGGACTAGCGGGAGCTATGAGCAGTTCTTC. Translation gives CASIPGTSGSYEQFF.

The rearrangement joins TRBV6-9 to TRBJ2-1; D not certain. The CDR3 extends over 14 amino acids. Germline assignment: CDR1 MNHGY and CDR2 SVAAGI. V was shortened by 7 bases and J by 0 bases, with 10 bases between the two germline ends. The CDR3 sequence: CASTKESSYNEQFF. The CDR3 region has the DNA TGTGCCAGCACGAAGGAGAGCTCCTACAATGAGCAGTTCTTC.

As to this clonotype: This may be a read error: a much more frequent sequence differs by one nucleotide. The rearrangement links TRBV30 to TRBJ2-1; D not certain. Germline lookup yields CDR1 GTSNPN and CDR2 SVGIG (reference sequence). V was pared by 2 bases and J by 6 bases, with 8 bases between. This CDR3 is built from 12 residues. The CDR3 loop reads CAWSTKFNEQFF. In DNA, the CDR3 is TGTGCCTGGAGTACGAAGTTCAATGAGCAGTTCTTC. Drawing the rest from reference TRBV30 and TRBJ2-1, the complete variable domain is SQTIHQWPATLVQPVGSPLSLECTVEGTSNPNLYWYRQAAGRGLQLLFYSVGIGQISSEVPQNLSASRPQDRQFILSSKKLLLSDSGFYLCAWSTKFNEQFFGPGTRLTVL.

This clonotype was seen a handful of times. The V call is TRBV6-2 or TRBV6-3, the J call TRBJ2-7; D might be TRBD2 (6 bases). There are 13 residues in the CDR3. Between the trimmed V and J ends, which lost 6 bases and 3 bases, there was a span of 12 bases. CDR1 is MNHEY and CDR2 is SVGEGT in the germline V gene. CDR3 loop: CASSHGSFYEQYF. CDR3 DNA: TGTGCCAGCAGCCACGGGAGTTTCTACGAGCAGTACTTC.

This clonotype was counted many times. CDR3 amino acids: CASSEQWNTEAFF. Written as DNA, the CDR3 is TGTGCCAGCAGTGAACAGTGGAACACTGAAGCTTTCTTT. V is TRBV2 and J is TRBJ1-1; the D is unclear. The CDR3 contains 13 residues. Germline CDR1 is SNHLY and CDR2 is FYNNEI. The V and J ends lost 2 bases and 1 base respectively, with 5 bases between them.

This clonotype occurred many times. The chain is built from TRBV28 and TRBJ1-4; 9 nucleotides align to TRBD1. With V trimmed by 4 bases and J by 2 bases, 8 bases remained unmatched. CDR1 MDHEN and CDR2 SYDVKM come from the germline V gene. The CDR3 is 17 amino acids. The chain's CDR3 is CASSSAGTGITNEKLFF. CDR3 DNA: TGTGCCAGCAGTTCCGCCGGGACAGGGATTACTAATGAAAAACTGTTTTTT.

The sample holds many counts of this clonotype. The chain uses TRBV10-3 and TRBJ2-7; D possibly corresponds to TRBD1 (6 bases). CDR1 is ENHRY and CDR2 is SYGVKD in the germline V gene. The CDR3 covers 13 residues. V shed 4 bases and J shed 1 base, with 8 bases lying between them. Here the CDR3 DNA reads TGTGCCATCAGTGGGGACAATTCCTACGAGCAGTACTTC. This codes for CAISGDNSYEQYF.

This clonotype appeared many times. The chain uses TRBV7-9 and TRBJ2-7; 7 nucleotides line up with TRBD2. This CDR3 has 14 amino acids. CDR1 is SEHNR, CDR2 FQNEAQ, per germline (reference sequence). With V trimmed by 5 bases and J by 3 bases, 7 bases remained unmatched. The CDR3 loop reads CASSTASGFYEQYF. Written as DNA, the CDR3 is TGTGCCAGCAGCACAGCTAGCGGTTTCTACGAGCAGTACTTC.

This clonotype was seen a handful of times. The chain carries TRBV7-9 and TRBJ1-5; TRBD1 might be the D (6 bases). CDR1 is SEHNR, CDR2 FQNEAQ, per germline (reference sequence). This CDR3 spans 17 amino acids. The V end was cut by 0 bases, the J end by 7 bases, with 19 bases between. The DNA for the CDR3 is TGTGCCAGCAGCTTAGCCCCCGACAGGAGGGGTGAACAGCCCCAGCATTTT. Translating it yields CASSLAPDRRGEQPQHF.

This clonotype was detected a few times. The chain joins TRBV19 to TRBJ2-1, with TRBD2 identical over 15 bases. V dropped 5 bases and J dropped 1; count of bases not matched to a gene: 3. The CDR3 extends over 17 amino acids. CDR1 LNHDA and CDR2 SQIVND come from the germline V gene (reference sequence). CDR3 nucleotide sequence: TGTGCCAGTAGTTGGACTAGCGGGAGGGATTCCTACAATGAGCAGTTCTTC. This gives the protein CASSWTSGRDSYNEQFF.

This clonotype was recorded a few times. The chain has TRBV4-2 and TRBJ2-3; 14 bases line up with TRBD2. V lost 1 base, J lost 4 bases, and 7 bases stayed unmatched. Germline CDR1 reads LGHNA; CDR2 reads YNFKEQ. The CDR3 sequence is 18 residues long. The CDR3 loop is CASSQATSGRAVSDTQYF. The CDR3 coding sequence is TGTGCCAGCAGCCAAGCGACTAGCGGGAGGGCCGTATCAGATACGCAGTATTTT.

CDR3 in DNA: TGTGCCAGCAGTCCCCGGGGGATGGGTAATTCACCCCTCCACTTT. This translates into CASSPRGMGNSPLHF. The chain links TRBV12-3 or TRBV12-4 to TRBJ1-6; perhaps TRBD1 as D (5 bases). This CDR3 contains 15 residues. Trimming took off 5 bases at V and 6 bases at J, with 14 bases between the two ends.

This clonotype was picked up many times. This CDR3 is CSARDLGQGIYYGYTF. The CDR3 DNA reads TGCAGTGCTAGAGATCTTGGACAGGGGATCTACTATGGCTACACCTTC. The chain is built from TRBV20-1 and TRBJ1-2, with 9 bases identical to TRBD1. The CDR3 runs to 16 residues. J was trimmed by 3 bases and V by 0 bases; bases with no gene match: 8. Germline values: CDR1 DFQATT, CDR2 SNEGSKA (reference sequence).

J is TRBJ1-1 and V is TRBV5-1, with TRBD1 matching over 8 bases. With 3 bases clipped from V and 7 bases from J, the junction kept 8 bases outside the gene matches. Germline values: CDR1 SGHRS, CDR2 YFSETQ. The length of the CDR3 is 14 residues. The CDR3 DNA is TGCGCCAGCAGCTCCGGGACAGGCTTCGGTGAAGCTTTCTTT. This gives the protein CASSSGTGFGEAFF.